What follows are 21 T cell receptor beta chains derived from one specimen sequenced in a study of siplizumab effects on memory and regulatory T cells (dated by TCRdb to about 2019). Preparation of the library involved the immunoSEQ multiplex PCR assay. In its TCRdb copy, this immuneACCESS table keeps in-frame sequences only and misses some clones. Where compared with another copy, unresolved V genes explain less than half of these, and the others have no known cause. Recorded for this sample are tens of thousands of clones; 95% of them occurred a single time. The ten top clones hold 15% to 20% of the sample. Material for sequencing was CD8+ T cells sorted from blood. All receptors derive from a human donor in good health.

J is TRBJ1-6 and V is TRBV11-2; the D gene is possibly TRBD1 (5 bases). V lost 3 bases and J 5 bases, leaving 5 bases between the germline ends. CDR3 length equals 13 residues. Per the germline V gene, CDR1 is SGHAT and CDR2 is FQNNGV. The CDR3 DNA sequence: TGTGCCAGCAGCTTGGGGGATAATTCACCCCTCCACTTT. It is translated as CASSLGDNSPLHF.

The V gene is TRBV27, the J gene TRBJ2-7; TRBD2 is a possible D gene (6 bases). Germline loops: CDR1 MNHEY, CDR2 SMNVEV (reference sequence). Trimming took off 5 bases at V and 3 bases at J, with 11 bases between the two ends. The CDR3 is 13 amino acids. The chain's CDR3 is CASSHGTDYEQYF. CDR3 DNA sequence: TGTGCCAGCAGTCACGGGACTGACTACGAGCAGTACTTC.

This rearrangement joins TRBV4-2 to TRBJ2-7; 10 bases line up with TRBD1. This CDR3 has 14 amino acids. In germline, CDR1 is LGHNA, CDR2 YNFKEQ. The J segment lost 9 bases and the V segment lost 1 base, leaving 6 bases of the junction unmatched. The CDR3 nucleotides are TGTGCCAGCAGCCAAGCGGGACAGGGGTCAGCGCAGTACTTC. It translates to CASSQAGQGSAQYF.

V is TRBV10-3 and J is TRBJ2-5; 13 nucleotides align to TRBD2. Germline V gives CDR1 ENHRY, CDR2 SYGVKD. Trimming at V came to 4 bases and at J to 2 bases, leaving 4 bases not matched to a gene. The CDR3 has 16 residues. DNA of the CDR3: TGTGCCATCAGTGGAACGGGACTAGCGGGGCAAGAGACCCAGTACTTC. It specifies CAISGTGLAGQETQYF.

This clone was counted between two and nine times. V usage is TRBV6-6 and J usage is TRBJ1-1, with D uncertain. Germline CDR1 MNHNY, CDR2 SVGAGI (reference sequence). The CDR3 covers 13 residues. The V end lost 2 bases, the J end lost 1 base, and 5 bases lay between the germline ends. CDR3 sequence (DNA): TGTGCCAGCAGTTACGGTAGGAACACTGAAGCTTTCTTT. The encoded protein is CASSYGRNTEAFF.

This clone appeared a single time. V gene TRBV4-1 combines with J gene TRBJ2-7; 8 nucleotides match TRBD1. The CDR3 is 13 residues long. V trimming: 4 bases; J trimming: 5 bases; junction bases outside the gene matches: 4. From germline, CDR1 is MGHRA and CDR2 YSYEKL. This CDR3 is CASSPGTGNEQYF. CDR3 DNA: TGCGCCAGCAGCCCTGGGACAGGTAACGAGCAGTACTTC.

The genes are TRBV28 and TRBJ1-5; D perhaps matches TRBD1 (5 bases). This CDR3 is built from 14 residues. CDR1 and CDR2 from the germline V gene are MDHEN and SYDVKM. Trimming pared 10 bases from V and 8 bases from J, leaving 21 bases between. The CDR3 protein is CATSLGYLGEPQHF. CDR3 DNA sequence: TGTGCCACTTCCTTGGGGTACCTGGGGGAGCCCCAGCATTTT.

The rearrangement uses TRBV5-4 and TRBJ2-3; D is ambiguous. Germline V gene lookup returns CDR1 SGHNT and CDR2 YYREEE (reference sequence). Trimming shortened V by 4 bases and J by 4 bases, and 16 bases separated the two germline ends. The CDR3 runs 15 residues. The CDR3 reads CASSHDRAPADTQYF. CDR3 DNA: TGTGCCAGCAGCCATGACCGGGCCCCCGCAGATACGCAGTATTTT.

The rearrangement joins TRBV27 to TRBJ1-5; D unclear. Germline V gene data show CDR1 as MNHEY and CDR2 as SMNVEV (reference sequence). V was trimmed by 4 bases and J by 3 bases, leaving 4 bases between them. The CDR3 runs 12 residues. The CDR3 DNA is TGTGCCAGCAGTTCCCACAATCAGCCCCAGCATTTT. Amino acid sequence: CASSSHNQPQHF.

The chain uses TRBV6-5 and TRBJ2-3; D may be TRBD2 (5 bases). Germline CDR1 and CDR2: MNHEY and SVGAGI. Trimming removed 6 bases from V and 2 bases from J, with 12 bases in between. The CDR3 runs to 14 residues. CDR3 nucleotide sequence: TGTGCCAGCAGCTTACAAGACTACACAGATACGCAGTATTTT. It specifies CASSLQDYTDTQYF.

V and J are TRBV7-9 and TRBJ2-7; D call uncertain. Germline CDR1 reads SEHNR; CDR2 reads FQNEAQ (reference sequence). CDR3 size: 12 residues. V lost 5 bases to trimming and J lost 1 base, with 6 bases between them. CDR3 amino acids: CASSQGSYEQYF. CDR3 nucleotides: TGTGCCAGCAGCCAAGGTTCCTACGAGCAGTACTTC. The full variable domain, rest sourced from reference TRBV7-9 and TRBJ2-7, is DTGVSQNPRHKITKRGQNVTFRCDPISEHNRLYWYRQTLGQGPEFLTYFQNEAQLEKSRLLSDRFSAERPKGSFSTLEIQRTEQGDSAMYLCASSQGSYEQYFGPGTRLTVT.

The rearrangement links TRBV27 to TRBJ2-7; tentatively, D is TRBD1 or TRBD2 (5 bases each). CDR3 length: 12 residues. V was pared by 5 bases and J by 3 bases, with 8 bases between. CDR1 and CDR2 (germline): MNHEY, SMNVEV (reference sequence). CDR3 nucleotide sequence: TGTGCCAGCAGTGGGGGAATCTACGAGCAGTACTTC. Its translation: CASSGGIYEQYF.

V gene TRBV7-2 combines with J gene TRBJ2-2, with unresolved D. The CDR3 has 17 residues. The germline V gene has CDR1 SGHTA and CDR2 FQGNSA. V was pared by 7 bases and J by 6 bases, with 24 bases between. The CDR3 region is CASTDSESRVGSGELFF. DNA of the CDR3: TGTGCCAGCACAGACTCCGAATCTAGGGTTGGGTCCGGGGAGCTGTTTTTT.

V is TRBV2 and J is TRBJ2-7, with TRBD2 identical over 12 bases. Germline V gene sequence: CDR1 SNHLY, CDR2 FYNNEI. This CDR3 region has 15 residues. V was pared by 3 bases and J by 2 bases, with 2 bases of the junction left unmatched. CDR3 sequence: CASSETSGSPYEQYF. The CDR3 DNA reads as TGTGCCAGCAGTGAGACTAGCGGGAGCCCCTACGAGCAGTACTTC. Based on the CDR3 plus reference TRBV2 and TRBJ2-7, the full variable domain is EPEVTQTPSHQVTQMGQEVILRCVPISNHLYFYWYRQILGQKVEFLVSFYNNEISEKSEIFDDQFSVERPDGSNFTLKIRSTKLEDSAMYFCASSETSGSPYEQYFGPGTRLTVT.

The V and J genes are TRBV9 and TRBJ1-2; D might be TRBD1 (5 bases). This CDR3 spans 17 amino acids. The V end lost 2 bases, the J end lost 8 bases, and 25 bases lay between the germline ends. The germline gives CDR1 SGDLS, CDR2 YYNGEE. DNA for the CDR3: TGTGCCAGCAGCGTCAGCCTAACCACCGGGACCCCCCTAGGCTACACCTTC. Translating it yields CASSVSLTTGTPLGYTF.

The rearrangement uses TRBV7-3 and TRBJ2-5, with 9 bases that match TRBD1. The CDR3 totals 13 residues. The V and J ends lost 6 bases and 4 bases, in that order; junction bases with no gene match: 3. Germline values: CDR1 SGHTA, CDR2 FQGTGA. The CDR3 DNA sequence: TGTGCCAGCAGTACAGGGGGCCCAGAGACCCAGTACTTC. It encodes CASSTGGPETQYF.

The V and J genes are TRBV10-3 and TRBJ2-1; 11 bases fit TRBD2. With 6 bases clipped from V and 0 bases from J, the junction kept 7 bases outside the gene matches. CDR3 length: 17 residues. Germline assignment: CDR1 ENHRY and CDR2 SYGVKD. CDR3 in DNA: TGTGCCATCAGACTAGCGGGAGACCTTCACTCCTACAATGAGCAGTTCTTC. It is translated as CAIRLAGDLHSYNEQFF.

The CDR3 coding sequence is TGTGCCAGCAGCTTTTGGGGTTACGAGCAGTACTTC. It codes for CASSFWGYEQYF. The chain carries TRBV11-2 and TRBJ2-7; D remains ambiguous. The ends were cut back, 3 bases at V and 4 bases at J, with 7 bases in the middle. The CDR3 contains 12 residues. The germline V gene has CDR1 SGHAT and CDR2 FQNNGV.

This chain links TRBV19 with TRBJ2-2; TRBD1 matches 9 bases. This CDR3 contains 15 residues. From germline, CDR1 is LNHDA and CDR2 SQIVND (reference sequence). V shed 6 bases and J 5 bases; nucleotides not matched to a gene: 7. The chain's CDR3 is CASSWIDRGTGELFF. The CDR3 DNA follows: TGTGCCAGTAGCTGGATAGACAGGGGGACCGGGGAGCTGTTTTTT.

The rearrangement joins TRBV7-8 to TRBJ2-7, with TRBD1 as a possible D gene (6 bases). Per the germline V gene, CDR1 is SGHVS and CDR2 is FQNEAQ. The V gene lost 5 bases and the J gene lost 0 bases, with 14 bases spanning the gap. This CDR3 is 15 amino acids long. The chain's CDR3 is CASSETGSYSYEQYF. The CDR3 DNA reads TGTGCCAGCAGCGAGACAGGCAGCTACTCCTACGAGCAGTACTTC. Complete variable domain (other parts from reference TRBV7-8 and TRBJ2-7): GAGVSQSPRYKVAKRGQDVALRCDPISGHVSLFWYQQALGQGPEFLTYFQNEAQLDKSGLPSDRFFAERPEGSVSTLKIQRTQQEDSAVYLCASSETGSYSYEQYFGPGTRLTVT.

The rearrangement uses TRBV7-9 and TRBJ1-1; 10 positions agree with TRBD1. This CDR3 has 15 amino acids. The V segment lost 5 bases and the J segment 6 bases; nucleotides outside the gene matches: 9. The V gene's germline CDR1 is SEHNR and CDR2 FQNEAQ (reference sequence). The CDR3 bases are TGTGCCAGCAGCCCCCCGGGACAGGGGAGTGCTGAAGCTTTCTTT. This encodes CASSPPGQGSAEAFF.